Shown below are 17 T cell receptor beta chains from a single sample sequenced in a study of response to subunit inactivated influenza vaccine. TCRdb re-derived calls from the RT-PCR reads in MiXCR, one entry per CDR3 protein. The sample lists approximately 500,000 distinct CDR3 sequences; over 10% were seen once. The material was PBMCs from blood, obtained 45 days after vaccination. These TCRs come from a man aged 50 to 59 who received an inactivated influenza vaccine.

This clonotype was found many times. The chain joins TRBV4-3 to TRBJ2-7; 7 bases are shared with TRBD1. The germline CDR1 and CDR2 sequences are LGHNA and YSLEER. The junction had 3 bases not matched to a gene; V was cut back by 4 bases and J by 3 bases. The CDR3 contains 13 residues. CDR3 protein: CASSPWTGYEQYF. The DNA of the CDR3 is TGCGCCAGCAGCCCTTGGACAGGCTACGAGCAGTACTTC.

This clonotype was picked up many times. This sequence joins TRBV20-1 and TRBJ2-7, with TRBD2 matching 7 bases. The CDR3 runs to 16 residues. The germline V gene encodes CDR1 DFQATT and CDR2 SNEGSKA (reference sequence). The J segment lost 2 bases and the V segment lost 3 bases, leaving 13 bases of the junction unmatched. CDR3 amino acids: CSASPLLLAETYEQYF. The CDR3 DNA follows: TGCAGTGCTAGCCCCCTCCTTCTAGCGGAAACCTACGAGCAGTACTTC.

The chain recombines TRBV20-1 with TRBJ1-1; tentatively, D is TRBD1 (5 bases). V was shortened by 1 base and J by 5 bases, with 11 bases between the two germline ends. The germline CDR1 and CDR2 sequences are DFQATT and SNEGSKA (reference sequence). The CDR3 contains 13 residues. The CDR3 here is CSARVSGLTEAFF. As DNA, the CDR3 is TGCAGTGCTAGAGTTTCAGGGTTGACTGAAGCTTTCTTT.

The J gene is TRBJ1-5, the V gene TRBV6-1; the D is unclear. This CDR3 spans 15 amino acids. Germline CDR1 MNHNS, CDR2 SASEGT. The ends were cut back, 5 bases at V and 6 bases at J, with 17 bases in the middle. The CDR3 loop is CASSPGRTAGQPQHF. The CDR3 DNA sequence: TGTGCCAGCAGTCCGGGCCGAACAGCGGGTCAGCCCCAGCATTTT.

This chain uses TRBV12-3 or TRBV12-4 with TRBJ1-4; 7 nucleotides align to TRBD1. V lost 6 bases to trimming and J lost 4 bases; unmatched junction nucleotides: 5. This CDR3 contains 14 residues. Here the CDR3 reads CASSTRDSNEKLFF. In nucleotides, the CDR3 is TGTGCCAGCAGCACCAGGGACAGTAATGAAAAACTGTTTTTT.

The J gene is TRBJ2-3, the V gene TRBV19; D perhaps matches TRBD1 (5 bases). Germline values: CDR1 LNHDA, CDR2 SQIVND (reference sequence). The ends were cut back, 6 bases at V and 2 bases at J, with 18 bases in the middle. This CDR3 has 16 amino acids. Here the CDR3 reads CASRKSGNRLTDTQYF. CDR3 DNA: TGTGCCAGTAGAAAATCAGGGAATCGCCTCACAGATACGCAGTATTTT.

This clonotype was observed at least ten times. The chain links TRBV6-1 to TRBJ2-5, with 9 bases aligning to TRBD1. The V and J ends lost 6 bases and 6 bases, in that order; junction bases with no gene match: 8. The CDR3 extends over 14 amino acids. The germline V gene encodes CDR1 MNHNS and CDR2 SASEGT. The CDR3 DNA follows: TGTGCCAGCAGCCCCGGGACAGGGTCGAAGACCCAGTACTTC. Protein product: CASSPGTGSKTQYF.

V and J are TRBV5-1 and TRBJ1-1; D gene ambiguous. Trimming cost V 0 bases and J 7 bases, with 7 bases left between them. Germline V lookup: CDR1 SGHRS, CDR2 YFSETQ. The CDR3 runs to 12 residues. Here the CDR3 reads CASSLGTNEAFF. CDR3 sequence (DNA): TGCGCCAGCAGCTTGGGAACGAATGAAGCTTTCTTT.

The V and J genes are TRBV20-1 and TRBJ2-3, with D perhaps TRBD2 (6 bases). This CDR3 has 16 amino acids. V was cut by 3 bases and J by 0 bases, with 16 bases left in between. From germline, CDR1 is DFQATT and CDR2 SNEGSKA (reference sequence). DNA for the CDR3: TGCAGTGCTAGTCCTCGGGAGCGGCAGAGCACAGATACGCAGTATTTT. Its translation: CSASPRERQSTDTQYF.

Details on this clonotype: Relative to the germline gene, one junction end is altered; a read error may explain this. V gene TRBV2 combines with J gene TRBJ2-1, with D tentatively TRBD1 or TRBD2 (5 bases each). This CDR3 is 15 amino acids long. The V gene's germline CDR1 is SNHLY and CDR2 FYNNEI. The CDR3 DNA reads TGTGCCAGCACTGAAGGGACGTTAACCTACAATGAGCAGTTCTTC. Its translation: CASTEGTLTYNEQFF.

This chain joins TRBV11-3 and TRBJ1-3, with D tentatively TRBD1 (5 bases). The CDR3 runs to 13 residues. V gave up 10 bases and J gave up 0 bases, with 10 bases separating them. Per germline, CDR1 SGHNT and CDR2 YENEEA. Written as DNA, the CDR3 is TGTGCCACCACAGGATTCTCTGGAAACACCATATATTTT. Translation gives CATTGFSGNTIYF.

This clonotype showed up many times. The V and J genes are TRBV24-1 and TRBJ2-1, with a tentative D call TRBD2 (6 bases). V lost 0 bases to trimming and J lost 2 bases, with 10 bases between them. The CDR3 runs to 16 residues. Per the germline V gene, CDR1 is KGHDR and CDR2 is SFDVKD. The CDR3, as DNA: TGTGCCACCAGTGATTTGAGTGGAGGGGCCTACAATGAGCAGTTCTTC. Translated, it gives CATSDLSGGAYNEQFF.

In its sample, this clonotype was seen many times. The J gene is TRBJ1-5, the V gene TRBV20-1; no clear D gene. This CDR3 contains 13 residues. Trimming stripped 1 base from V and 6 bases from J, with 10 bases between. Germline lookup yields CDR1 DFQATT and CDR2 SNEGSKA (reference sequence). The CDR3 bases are TGCAGTGCTAGAGTCCCCGGGATTCAGCCCCAGCATTTT. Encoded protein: CSARVPGIQPQHF.

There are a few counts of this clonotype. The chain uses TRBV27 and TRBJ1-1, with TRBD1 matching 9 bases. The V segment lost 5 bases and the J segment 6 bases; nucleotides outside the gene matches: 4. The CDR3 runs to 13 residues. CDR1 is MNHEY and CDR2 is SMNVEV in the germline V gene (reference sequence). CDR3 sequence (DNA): TGTGCCAGCAGTAAGACAGGGGGGGCTGAAGCTTTCTTT. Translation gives CASSKTGGAEAFF.

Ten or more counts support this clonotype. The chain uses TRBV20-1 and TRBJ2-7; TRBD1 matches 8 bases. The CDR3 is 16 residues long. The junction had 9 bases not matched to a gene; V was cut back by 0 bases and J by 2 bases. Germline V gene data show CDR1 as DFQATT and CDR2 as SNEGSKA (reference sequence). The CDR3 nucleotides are TGCAGTGCTAGAGATCGTACAGGGGGTATTCCCTACGAGCAGTACTTC. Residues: CSARDRTGGIPYEQYF.

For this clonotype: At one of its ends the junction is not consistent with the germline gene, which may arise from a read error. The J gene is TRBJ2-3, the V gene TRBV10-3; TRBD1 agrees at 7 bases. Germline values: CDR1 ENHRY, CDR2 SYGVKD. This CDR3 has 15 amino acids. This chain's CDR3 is CAISKQGLPTDTKYF. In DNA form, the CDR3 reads TGTGCCATCAGTAAACAGGGGTTACCGACAGATACGAAGTATTTT.

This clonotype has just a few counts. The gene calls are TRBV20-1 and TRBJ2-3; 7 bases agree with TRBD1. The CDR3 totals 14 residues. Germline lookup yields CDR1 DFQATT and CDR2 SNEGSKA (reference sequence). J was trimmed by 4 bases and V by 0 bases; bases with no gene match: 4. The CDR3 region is CSARDYRGPDTQYF. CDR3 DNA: TGCAGTGCTAGAGATTACAGGGGACCAGATACGCAGTATTTT.